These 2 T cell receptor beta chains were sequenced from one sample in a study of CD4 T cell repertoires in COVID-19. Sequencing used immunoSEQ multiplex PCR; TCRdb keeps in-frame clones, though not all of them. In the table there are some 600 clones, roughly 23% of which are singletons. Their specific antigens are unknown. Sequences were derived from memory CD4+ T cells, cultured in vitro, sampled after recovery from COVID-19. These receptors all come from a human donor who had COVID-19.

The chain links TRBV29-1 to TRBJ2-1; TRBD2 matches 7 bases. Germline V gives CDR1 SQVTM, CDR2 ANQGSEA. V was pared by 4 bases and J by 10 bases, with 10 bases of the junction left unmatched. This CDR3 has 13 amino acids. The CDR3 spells CSVAGSGGGEQFF. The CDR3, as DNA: TGCAGCGTTGCGGGTTCTGGGGGAGGGGAGCAGTTCTTC.

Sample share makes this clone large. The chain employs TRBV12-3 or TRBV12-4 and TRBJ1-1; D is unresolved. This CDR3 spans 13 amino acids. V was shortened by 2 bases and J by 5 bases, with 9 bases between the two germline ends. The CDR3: CASSLLAVTEAFF. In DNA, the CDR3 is TGTGCCAGCAGTTTATTGGCTGTGACTGAAGCTTTCTTT.